Here is one TCR beta chain with its context. The study recruited people aged roughly 18 to 100 years across about two dozen US areas. Cohorts were assigned according to the clinical history that participants reported. This specimen comes from a study of blood T cell repertoires in COVID-19. In the original analysis: Estimated nucleated cell counts came from reference gene primer amplification. Sequencing was performed with immunoSEQ multiplex PCR; in TCRdb, only in-frame clones are kept and a portion is missing. V and J calls and clone size are copied from that table; D and trimming were computed from the DNA. There are hundreds of thousands of clones in the sample; roughly 87% occur only once, and 2.5% to 3% lies in the top ten. V was cut by 3 bases and J by 0 bases, with 5 bases left in between. The CDR3 has 14 residues. CDR1 and CDR2 (germline): MGHDK, SYGVNS.

Sequences were obtained from PBMCs or T cells enriched from blood (not recorded which). This TCR was sampled from a woman aged 30 to 39 who had recovered from COVID-19. The V call is TRBV25-1, the J call TRBJ1-4; D unclear. CDR3 amino acids: CASSDPATNEKLFF. CDR3 sequence (DNA): TGTGCCAGCAGTGACCCAGCAACTAATGAAAAACTGTTTTTT.